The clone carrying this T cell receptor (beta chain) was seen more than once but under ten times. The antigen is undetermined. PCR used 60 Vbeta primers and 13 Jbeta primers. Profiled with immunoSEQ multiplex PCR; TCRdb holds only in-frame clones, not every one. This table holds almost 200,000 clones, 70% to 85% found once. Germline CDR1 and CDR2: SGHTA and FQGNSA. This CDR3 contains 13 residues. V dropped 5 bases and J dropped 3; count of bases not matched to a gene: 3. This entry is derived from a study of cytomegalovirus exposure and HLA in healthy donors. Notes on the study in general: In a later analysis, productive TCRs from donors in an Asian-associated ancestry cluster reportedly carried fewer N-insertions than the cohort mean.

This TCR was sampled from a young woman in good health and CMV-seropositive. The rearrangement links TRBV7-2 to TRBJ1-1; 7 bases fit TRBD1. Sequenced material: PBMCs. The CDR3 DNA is TGTGCCAGCAGCATCGACAGGGACACTGAAGCTTTCTTT. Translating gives CASSIDRDTEAFF. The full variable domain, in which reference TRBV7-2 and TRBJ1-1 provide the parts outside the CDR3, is GAGVSQSPSNKVTEKGKDVELRCDPISGHTALYWYRQSLGQGLEFLIYFQGNSAPDKSGLPSDRFSAERTGGSVSTLTIQRTQQEDSAVYLCASSIDRDTEAFFGQGTRLTVV.